This TCR beta chain was sequenced in a study of blood T cell repertoires in COVID-19. V gave up 10 bases and J gave up 5 bases, with 23 bases separating them. Per the germline V gene, CDR1 is MNHEY and CDR2 is SMNVEV (reference sequence). This CDR3 comprises 15 residues. Participant-given clinical history determined each cohort assignment. Libraries were prepared by immunoSEQ multiplex PCR; TCRdb keeps only in-frame clonotypes and omits some of them. The sample includes 200,000 or so clones, under 90% of them seen just once. This receptor was identified in a woman between 45 and 65 years old who had been exposed to COVID-19. The rearrangement joins TRBV27 to TRBJ1-2, with D uncertain. Sequenced sample: PBMCs or T cells enriched from blood (not recorded which). CDR3 nucleotides: TGTGCCACCCAGTTTACAAACCCCAGATTATATGGCTACACCTTC. Translating gives CATQFTNPRLYGYTF.